This T cell receptor beta chain was observed in a study of cytomegalovirus exposure and HLA in healthy donors. The CDR3 is made up of 15 amino acids. V dropped 4 bases and J dropped 0 bases, with 12 bases sitting between them. Germline V CDR1 and CDR2: LGHNA, YNFKEQ. Turning to this clone: What it binds is unknown.

The study ran its PCR with 60 Vbeta and 13 Jbeta primers. In the original workflow: In a later analysis, of roughly 83 million unique beta chains, 9 million to 11 million appeared in at least two donors. Profiling relied on immunoSEQ multiplex PCR, and the TCRdb table lists in-frame clones only, not all of them. Clone size and V and J calls were adopted from that table, with D and trimming inferred from the DNA. Its clone listing holds 90,000 to 130,000 clones. Overall study results and limits: Rates of TCR association differed by HLA locus in a later analysis, with DRB1 highest and HLA-C lowest.

This TCR was recovered from a middle-aged man in good health and CMV-seropositive. The genes are TRBV4-2 and TRBJ1-1; the D is unclear. What was sequenced was PBMCs. In nucleotides, the CDR3 is TGTGCCAGCAGCCGGTCCCGAGAACTGAACACTGAAGCTTTCTTT. Translated: CASSRSRELNTEAFF.